These 31 T cell receptor beta chains share one sample of origin, sequenced in a study of shared clonotypes between healthy human individuals. TCRdb's copy holds only in-frame clones and misses some; the assay was immunoSEQ multiplex PCR. The table lists around 690,000 clones, 90% of them singletons, with 34% in the top ten. The material sequenced was memory CD8+ T cells from PBMCs. The subset denotes: CD45RO+ cells pooled with CCR7-negative TemRA cells. These receptors originate from a man aged 18 to 30 in good health. Some clones in this sample may be carry-over from other donors' samples.

CDR3 region: CASSFRGSTEAFF. Here the CDR3 DNA reads TGTGCCAGCAGCTTCAGAGGGAGCACTGAAGCTTTCTTT. The rearrangement uses TRBV7-3 and TRBJ1-1; D gene uncertain. Germline CDR1 SGHTA, CDR2 FQGTGA. V was clipped by 3 bases and J by 4 bases, with 9 bases between them. The CDR3 length is 13 residues.

The sample holds one count of this clone. The chain combines TRBV18 with TRBJ1-1; no clear D. The CDR3 is made up of 16 amino acids. Per germline, CDR1 KGHSH and CDR2 LQKENI. With 5 bases removed from V and 0 bases from J, the gap between germline ends came to 16 bases. CDR3 nucleotide sequence: TGTGCCAGCTCATCGGGTCCTCTCGGGGTGAACACTGAAGCTTTCTTT. It encodes CASSSGPLGVNTEAFF.

The chain has TRBV11-2 and TRBJ2-3; TRBD2 matches at 12 bases. After removal of 2 bases from V and 2 bases from J, the junction contained 11 bases not matched to a gene. Germline CDR1 reads SGHAT; CDR2 reads FQNNGV. This CDR3 has 19 amino acids. DNA of the CDR3: TGTGCCAGCAGCTTATACCGGGGGGGGACTAGCGGGTACACAGATACGCAGTATTTT. It specifies CASSLYRGGTSGYTDTQYF.

This clone came up once. The V and J genes are TRBV7-9 and TRBJ2-5; D may be TRBD1 (5 bases). Germline V CDR1 and CDR2: SEHNR, FQNEAQ (reference sequence). The CDR3 spans 15 residues. The V end was cut by 4 bases, the J end by 5 bases, with 17 bases between. The CDR3 bases are TGTGCCAGCAGCTCCCAGGACGTAGCAGGGGAGACCCAGTACTTC. This sequence encodes CASSSQDVAGETQYF.

The V call is TRBV5-6, the J call TRBJ2-2; a possible D gene is TRBD2 (5 bases). This CDR3 spans 13 amino acids. Trimming pared 2 bases from V and 6 bases from J, leaving 8 bases between. CDR1 is SGHDT, CDR2 YYEEEE, per germline. The CDR3 sequence is CASSFGGAGELFF. In DNA, the CDR3 is TGTGCCAGCAGCTTCGGAGGAGCCGGGGAGCTGTTTTTT.

J is TRBJ1-3 and V is TRBV19, with D unclear. CDR1 LNHDA and CDR2 SQIVND come from the germline V gene (reference sequence). Trimming took off 8 bases at V and 0 bases at J, with 14 bases between the two ends. This CDR3 spans 15 amino acids. The CDR3 DNA reads TGTGCCAGTCTCAGTCTAGGATCCTCTGGAAACACCATATATTTT. It codes for CASLSLGSSGNTIYF. Full variable domain (rest looked up from reference TRBV19 and TRBJ1-3): DGGITQSPKYLFRKEGQNVTLSCEQNLNHDAMYWYRQDPGQGLRLIYYSQIVNDFQKGDIAEGYSVSREKKESFPLTVTSAQKNPTAFYLCASLSLGSSGNTIYFGEGSWLTVV.

The chain combines TRBV14 with TRBJ2-5, with D perhaps given as TRBD1 or TRBD2 (6 bases each). Trimming removed 9 bases from V and 0 bases from J, with 17 bases in between. The CDR3 runs 15 residues. CDR1 and CDR2 (germline): SGHDN, FVKESK. CDR3 DNA sequence: TGTGCCAGTAATCGGAGGGGGACAAACCAAGAGACCCAGTACTTC. Protein: CASNRRGTNQETQYF.

V usage is TRBV27 and J usage is TRBJ2-1; TRBD2 matches at 11 bases. The CDR3 is 16 amino acids. V was pared by 0 bases and J by 7 bases, with 5 bases of the junction left unmatched. CDR1 and CDR2 from the germline V gene are MNHEY and SMNVEV (reference sequence). CDR3 residues: CASSLSSGRARNEQFF. The CDR3 DNA follows: TGTGCCAGCAGTTTATCTAGCGGGAGGGCCAGGAATGAGCAGTTCTTC.

With regard to this clone: The same CDR3 arises from other DNA sequences in this sample as well. The chain combines TRBV29-1 with TRBJ2-7; unclear D gene. The V end lost 4 bases, the J end lost 3 bases, and 10 bases lay between the germline ends. This CDR3 is built from 12 residues. CDR1 and CDR2 from the germline V gene are SQVTM and ANQGSEA. The DNA for the CDR3 is TGCAGCGTTGTATCGATTAGCTACGAGCAGTACTTC. Its translation: CSVVSISYEQYF.

The V and J genes are TRBV20-1 and TRBJ1-2; tentative D call: TRBD1 (5 bases). The CDR3 is 11 amino acids. Trimming left V 1 base short and J 7 bases short, with 7 bases between. Germline V gene data show CDR1 as DFQATT and CDR2 as SNEGSKA (reference sequence). The CDR3 spells CSARAGRGYTF. CDR3 sequence (DNA): TGCAGTGCTAGAGCGGGGCGTGGCTACACCTTC.

The V and J genes are TRBV7-8 and TRBJ2-7; the match to TRBD2 covers 8 bases. The CDR3 is 13 residues long. V lost 4 bases and J lost 2; bases outside the gene matches: 1. Germline CDR1 and CDR2: SGHVS and FQNEAQ. This CDR3 reads CASSWGLAYEQYF. The CDR3 nucleotides are TGTGCCAGCAGCTGGGGACTAGCCTACGAGCAGTACTTC.

The gene calls are TRBV10-3 and TRBJ2-1; the D call may be TRBD1 or TRBD2 (5 bases each). The V end lost 6 bases, the J end lost 3 bases, and 15 bases lay between the germline ends. From germline, CDR1 is ENHRY and CDR2 SYGVKD. This CDR3 spans 15 amino acids. The CDR3 spells CAIREGRRYYNEQFF. Written as DNA, the CDR3 is TGTGCCATCAGAGAGGGACGGCGCTACTACAATGAGCAGTTCTTC.

The V and J genes are TRBV29-1 and TRBJ2-7; D may be TRBD1 (5 bases). Trimming stripped 5 bases from V and 4 bases from J, with 15 bases between. The germline gives CDR1 SQVTM, CDR2 ANQGSEA. The CDR3 sequence is 13 residues long. The CDR3, as DNA: TGCAGCGTTCTATCAGGGAAGTCGTACGAGCAGTACTTC. Amino acids: CSVLSGKSYEQYF.

This clone has just a few counts. The V call is TRBV5-4, the J call TRBJ1-1, with D possibly TRBD1 on 5 matching bases. V lost 4 bases to trimming and J lost 8 bases, with 12 bases between them. The CDR3 is made up of 12 amino acids. Looked up from germline, CDR1 is SGHNT and CDR2 is YYREEE (reference sequence). The CDR3 loop reads CASSLGTGEAFF. CDR3 DNA sequence: TGTGCCAGCAGCCTGGGGACGGGAGAAGCTTTCTTT. Full variable domain (outside the CDR3, taken from reference TRBV5-4 and TRBJ1-1): ETGVTQSPTHLIKTRGQQVTLRCSSQSGHNTVSWYQQALGQGPQFIFQYYREEENGRGNFPPRFSGLQFPNYSSELNVNALELDDSALYLCASSLGTGEAFFGQGTRLTVV.

This chain links TRBV7-9 with TRBJ2-7; unclear D gene. This CDR3 is 14 amino acids long. Germline V lookup: CDR1 SEHNR, CDR2 FQNEAQ (reference sequence). V was trimmed by 3 bases and J by 1 base, leaving 10 bases between them. This CDR3 is CASSFDAASYEQYF. CDR3 nucleotides: TGTGCCAGCAGCTTCGACGCAGCATCCTACGAGCAGTACTTC.

J is TRBJ2-5 and V is TRBV9; 9 bases line up with TRBD1. V was clipped by 5 bases and J by 5 bases; unmatched bases: 10. Germline-derived CDR1 and CDR2 are SGDLS and YYNGEE. The CDR3 has 15 amino acids. In DNA, the CDR3 is TGTGCCAGCAGTTTATACACAGGGGGCGGTGAGACCCAGTACTTC. The encoded protein is CASSLYTGGGETQYF.

V usage is TRBV11-1 and J usage is TRBJ2-7, with D hard to call. The length of the CDR3 is 13 residues. The V gene lost 1 base and the J gene lost 9 bases, with 13 bases spanning the gap. CDR1 SGHAT and CDR2 FQDESV come from the germline V gene (reference sequence). The CDR3 region is CASSLVNNPRQYF. CDR3 sequence (DNA): TGTGCCAGCAGCTTAGTTAACAACCCACGGCAGTACTTC.

The chain is built from TRBV19 and TRBJ1-1; possible D gene TRBD1, 6 bases. Germline CDR1 is LNHDA and CDR2 is SQIVND (reference sequence). The V gene lost 3 bases and the J gene lost 1 base, with 12 bases spanning the gap. The CDR3 spans 15 residues. DNA for the CDR3: TGTGCCAGTAGTATCAGTGGACAGAGGAACACTGAAGCTTTCTTT. It yields the protein CASSISGQRNTEAFF.

The V and J genes are TRBV27 and TRBJ2-1; 12 bases are shared with TRBD2. Germline V gives CDR1 MNHEY, CDR2 SMNVEV (reference sequence). Trimming removed 2 bases from V and 8 bases from J; junction bases left unmatched: 7. This CDR3 contains 16 residues. CDR3 sequence (DNA): TGTGCCAGCAGTTTAAGGCTAGCGGGAGGGCCAGATGAGCAGTTCTTC. Encoded protein: CASSLRLAGGPDEQFF.

This clone came up once. The chain employs TRBV28 and TRBJ1-5; possible D gene TRBD1, 5 bases. The germline CDR1 and CDR2 sequences are MDHEN and SYDVKM. V lost 11 bases, J lost 0 bases, and 20 bases lay in between. The CDR3 runs 16 residues. This CDR3 is CAAENWGGDSNQPQHF. The CDR3 coding sequence is TGTGCCGCCGAGAATTGGGGGGGGGATAGCAATCAGCCCCAGCATTTT.

V usage is TRBV7-9 and J usage is TRBJ2-5; 9 nucleotides line up with TRBD1. This CDR3 comprises 17 residues. V lost 1 base and J lost 4; bases outside the gene matches: 10. Per germline, CDR1 SEHNR and CDR2 FQNEAQ (reference sequence). The CDR3 is CASSLGPGTGLRETQYF. The CDR3 DNA reads as TGTGCCAGCAGCTTAGGTCCTGGGACAGGGTTACGAGAGACCCAGTACTTC. The full variable domain, rest sourced from reference TRBV7-9 and TRBJ2-5, is DTGVSQNPRHKITKRGQNVTFRCDPISEHNRLYWYRQTLGQGPEFLTYFQNEAQLEKSRLLSDRFSAERPKGSFSTLEIQRTEQGDSAMYLCASSLGPGTGLRETQYFGPGTRLLVL.

The rearrangement joins TRBV6-6 to TRBJ1-2; TRBD1 is a possible D gene (6 bases). Germline V lookup: CDR1 MNHNY, CDR2 SVGAGI (reference sequence). The CDR3 is 16 residues long. Between the trimmed V and J ends, which lost 0 bases and 1 base, there was a span of 12 bases. The CDR3 spells CASSYSKDSFNYGYTF. CDR3 nucleotides: TGTGCCAGCAGTTACTCAAAGGACAGCTTTAACTATGGCTACACCTTC.

The chain couples TRBV5-5 to TRBJ2-6, with D possibly being TRBD1 (6 bases). Trimming stripped 0 bases from V and 3 bases from J, with 22 bases between. The germline gives CDR1 SGHKS, CDR2 YYEKEE (reference sequence). This CDR3 is built from 20 residues. CDR3 coding DNA: TGTGCCAGCAGCTTGGCCGGTGGCAGGGGCCGACTTCTTGGGGCCAACGTCCTGACTTTC. Residues: CASSLAGGRGRLLGANVLTF.

This clone has a handful of counts. The chain has TRBV7-9 and TRBJ2-7, with unresolved D. The V end lost 7 bases, the J end lost 3 bases, and 13 bases lay between the germline ends. Germline V gives CDR1 SEHNR, CDR2 FQNEAQ (reference sequence). The CDR3 is 13 residues long. CDR3 bases: TGTGCCAGCACCCCGGGCCCTAACTACGAGCAGTACTTC. Its translation: CASTPGPNYEQYF.

The chain carries TRBV7-9 and TRBJ1-2, with TRBD1 identical over 7 bases. The CDR3 covers 14 residues. Germline-derived CDR1 and CDR2 are SEHNR and FQNEAQ (reference sequence). Trimming took 4 bases from V and 11 from J; bases not matched to a gene: 13. CDR3 nucleotides: TGTGCCAGCAGCTCATCGAGGGACAGCGTGGAATACACCTTC. Translated: CASSSSRDSVEYTF.

V gene TRBV7-2 combines with J gene TRBJ1-1; D call uncertain. Trimming shortened V by 4 bases and J by 11 bases, and 29 bases separated the two germline ends. The CDR3 spans 17 residues. Germline V gene lookup returns CDR1 SGHTA and CDR2 FQGNSA. The CDR3 here is CASSSSLGTPNLLTAFF. The CDR3 DNA reads TGTGCCAGCAGCTCCTCTTTGGGTACACCGAACCTTCTTACGGCTTTCTTT.

CDR3: CASSQDDGRSHNEQFF. CDR3 DNA sequence: TGCGCCAGCAGCCAAGATGACGGGAGGAGCCACAATGAGCAGTTCTTC. The chain employs TRBV4-3 and TRBJ2-1; 7 nucleotides match TRBD2. Trimming took 0 bases from V and 5 from J; bases not matched to a gene: 7. The germline gives CDR1 LGHNA, CDR2 YSLEER. The CDR3 is 16 amino acids.

The genes are TRBV7-2 and TRBJ1-3, with TRBD1 as a possible D gene (6 bases). There are 17 residues in the CDR3. With 1 base removed from V and 2 bases from J, the gap between germline ends came to 15 bases. CDR1 is SGHTA, CDR2 FQGNSA, per germline. CDR3 in amino acids: CASSLGPGGGTGNTIYF. Written as DNA, the CDR3 is TGTGCCAGCAGCTTAGGCCCGGGAGGGGGTACTGGAAACACCATATATTTT.

This chain connects TRBV13 to TRBJ1-5; no clear D. Germline values: CDR1 PRHDT, CDR2 FYEKMQ (reference sequence). CDR3 length: 14 amino acids. V was pared by 2 bases and J by 1 base, with 6 bases between. CDR3 protein: CASSLWGSNQPQHF. The CDR3 DNA is TGTGCCAGCAGCTTATGGGGAAGCAATCAGCCCCAGCATTTT.

The rearrangement uses TRBV27 and TRBJ2-7, with no clear D. Germline V gives CDR1 MNHEY, CDR2 SMNVEV (reference sequence). The CDR3 sequence is 17 residues long. The germline V and J ends were trimmed by 4 bases and 2 bases, with 21 bases remaining between them. The CDR3 loop is CASSSLPLGSRTYEQYF. DNA for the CDR3: TGTGCCAGCAGTTCTCTCCCCCTCGGGTCCAGAACCTACGAGCAGTACTTC.

The V and J genes are TRBV7-8 and TRBJ2-7; 8 bases align to TRBD2. The germline CDR1 and CDR2 sequences are SGHVS and FQNEAQ. The CDR3 is made up of 19 amino acids. Unmatched junction bases numbered 18, after V lost 2 bases and J lost 3 bases. Written as DNA, the CDR3 is TGTGCCAGCAGCTTATCCGGGGGGGGTCTCTCGAGCGCACTCTACGAGCAGTACTTC. This translates into CASSLSGGGLSSALYEQYF.